Listed below are T cell receptor beta chains from one sample, sequenced in a study of radiation and T cells in renal cell carcinoma. Assay used: immunoSEQ multiplex PCR; TCRdb lists only in-frame clones, some missing. Among some 130,000 clones listed, around 89% were seen once. The material sequenced was blood, taken from a patient whose treatment included radiotherapy and nephrectomy. Every receptor here comes from an older woman with renal cell carcinoma. Each CDR3 is given with its conserved first and last residue. A D gene is named only where the DNA matches it firmly. Clone size appears in some rows only: once, few, many, or a class for an expanded clone.

clone_size	v_call	j_call	cdr3_length	d_call	cdr3_nt	cdr3_aa
few	TRBV7-9	TRBJ1-1	14	-	TGTGCCAGCACCTCCCCCTTGGGGAACACTGAAGCTTTCTTT	CASTSPLGNTEAFF
-	TRBV7-6	TRBJ2-5	14	-	TGTGCCAGCAGCTTATCGGGGGGCCTGGAGACCCAGTACTTC	CASSLSGGLETQYF
-	TRBV7-9	TRBJ1-2	15	-	TGTGCCAGCAGCTCCGGGACCCCTAGGGTCTATGGCTACACCTTC	CASSSGTPRVYGYTF
-	TRBV9	TRBJ1-2	12	-	TGTGCCAGCAGCGCCATGGGTTATGGCTACACCTTC	CASSAMGYGYTF
-	TRBV30	TRBJ1-1	15	-	TGTGCCTGGAGCCCCAATCCGACGACAGGATTTGTGGCTTTCTTT	CAWSPNPTTGFVAFF
-	TRBV6-1	TRBJ1-6	15	-	TGTGCCAGCACCCCAGGGGTCTCCTATAATTCACCCCTCCACTTT	CASTPGVSYNSPLHF
once	TRBV5-1	TRBJ2-5	15	-	TGCGCCAGCAGCCCAGCGGAGGGGTTGAGAGAGACCCAGTACTTC	CASSPAEGLRETQYF
once	TRBV14	TRBJ2-3	12	-	TGTGCCAGCAGCCCTGGGGCAGATACGCAGTATTTT	CASSPGADTQYF
-	TRBV30	TRBJ2-7	13	-	TGTGCCTGGATCCGGGACACTCGGGACGAGCAGTACTTC	CAWIRDTRDEQYF
-	TRBV19	TRBJ1-3	13	-	TGTGCCAGCAAGGACATCTCTGGAAACACCATATATTTT	CASKDISGNTIYF
-	TRBV12-5	TRBJ2-1	15	TRBD1	TGTGCTAGTGGTAAGGGACAGGGGTCAGGCAATGAGCAGTTCTTC	CASGKGQGSGNEQFF
-	TRBV14	TRBJ2-7	15	-	TGTGCCAGCAGCCAAGTGCCTGGGGGCCTCGACGAGCAGTACTTC	CASSQVPGGLDEQYF
-	TRBV5-6	TRBJ1-5	13	-	TGTGCCAGCAGCCTAAGGTGGAATCAGCCCCAGCATTTT	CASSLRWNQPQHF
-	TRBV7-9	TRBJ1-5	12	-	TGTGCCAGCAGCTTACGCGGTCAGCCCCAGCATTTT	CASSLRGQPQHF
-	TRBV6-6	TRBJ1-1	10	-	TGTGCCAGCAGTAGATATGAAGCTTTCTTT	CASSRYEAFF
-	TRBV19	TRBJ1-1	12	-	TGTGCCAGTAGTCAAGTGAACACTGAAGCTTTCTTT	CASSQVNTEAFF
-	TRBV7-8	TRBJ1-6	13	-	TGTGCCAGCAGCTTAATTTGGGATTCACCCCTCCACTTT	CASSLIWDSPLHF
-	TRBV9	TRBJ1-3	15	-	TGTGCCAGCAGCGTAGGAATGGGTCCAGGAAACACCATATATTTT	CASSVGMGPGNTIYF
-	TRBV9	TRBJ1-2	15	TRBD1	TGTGCCAGCAGCGTAGAAAACAGGGGTCCCTATGGCTACACCTTC	CASSVENRGPYGYTF
-	TRBV7-6	TRBJ1-1	15	TRBD1	TGTGCCAGCAGCTTAGTGGACAGGGGCAACACTGAAGCTTTCTTT	CASSLVDRGNTEAFF
-	TRBV2	TRBJ2-7	15	-	TGTGCCAGCAGGGAATTTTTAGGAGATCCTAGAGAGCAGTACTTC	CASREFLGDPREQYF
-	TRBV19	TRBJ1-4	15	-	TGTGCCAGTAGTATCCAGGGGTTTACTAATGAAAAACTGTTTTTT	CASSIQGFTNEKLFF
-	TRBV6-1	TRBJ1-5	14	TRBD1	TGTGCCAGCCGAGAGACAGGGGGTAATCAGCCCCAGCATTTT	CASRETGGNQPQHF
-	TRBV6-5	TRBJ1-1	14	TRBD1	TGTGCCAGCACCCACAGGGGGCGAGCTGTTGAAGCTTTCTTT	CASTHRGRAVEAFF
-	TRBV6-5	TRBJ1-2	16	TRBD1	TGTGCCAGCAGTTACAGTTCACAGGGGGCAGGCTATGGCTACACCTTC	CASSYSSQGAGYGYTF
-	TRBV7-9	TRBJ2-2	16	-	TGTGCCAGCAGCTTAAAAGGGGGGGAGAACACCGGGGAGCTGTTTTTT	CASSLKGGENTGELFF
-	TRBV4-1	TRBJ2-1	16	TRBD1	TGCGCCAGCAGCAGCACGCCGGGACAGCGCTACAATGAGCAGTTCTTC	CASSSTPGQRYNEQFF
-	TRBV7-6	TRBJ2-7	14	TRBD1	TGTGCCAGCAGCCCCGGGACAGGGGACAACGAGCAGTACTTC	CASSPGTGDNEQYF
few	TRBV7-6	TRBJ1-6	16	TRBD1	TGTGCCAGCAGCTTAGATTTCCCGGGACAGAATTCACCCCTCCACTTT	CASSLDFPGQNSPLHF
few	TRBV27	TRBJ1-2	13	TRBD1	TGTGCCAGCACCGCCAGGGGGCGTAGGGGCTACACCTTC	CASTARGRRGYTF
-	TRBV15	TRBJ1-3	15	-	TGTGCCACCAGCAGAGACCGGGGTTTAGGAAACACCATATATTTT	CATSRDRGLGNTIYF
-	TRBV11-2	TRBJ1-3	16	-	TGTGCCAGCAGCTTAGAATGGGGAATAGGAGGAAACACCATATATTTT	CASSLEWGIGGNTIYF